This TCR beta chain is from a study of cytotoxic CD8 clonotypes in ibrutinib-treated CLL. Study outcomes and limitations: Baseline clonality, higher than in age-matched healthy donors, tracked circulating CD8+ T-cell counts.

Clones were read by immunoSEQ multiplex PCR, and TCRdb kept only the in-frame ones, dropping some. The data show more than 85,000 clones, roughly 80% seen once. The V gene lost 5 bases and the J gene lost 5 bases, with 9 bases spanning the gap. The CDR3 is 11 amino acids. Germline CDR1 SQVTM, CDR2 ANQGSEA. This clone was found a few times. What it binds is not known. The input for sequencing was PBMCs, taken after 24 months of ibrutinib treatment. V is TRBV29-1 and J is TRBJ1-2; the D gene is possibly TRBD1 (5 bases). The clonotype was recovered from a human donor with chronic lymphocytic leukemia. The CDR3 here is CSVRGEYGYTF. CDR3 DNA: TGCAGCGTTCGGGGGGAATATGGCTACACCTTC.